Listed here are 32 T cell receptor beta chains from one sample, sequenced in a study of T cells after yellow fever vaccination. TCRdb re-derived calls from the 5' RACE reads in MiXCR, one entry per CDR3 protein. The sample holds more than 450,000 distinct CDR3 sequences; around a fifth are singletons and the top ten take less than 20%. The sample consisted of PBMCs, taken approximately 20 days after the first yellow fever vaccination. Receptors originate from a young man who received the YFV17D yellow fever vaccine.

This clonotype was observed many times. The chain combines TRBV12-3 or TRBV12-4 with TRBJ1-1, with D possibly TRBD1 on 6 matching bases. Between the trimmed V and J ends, which lost 6 bases and 5 bases, there was a span of 13 bases. This CDR3 has 13 amino acids. This chain's CDR3 is CASSLRGATEAFF. The CDR3 nucleotides read TGTGCCAGCAGCCTTCGGGGGGCGACTGAAGCTTTCTTT.

The chain combines TRBV29-1 with TRBJ2-2; tentative D call: TRBD2 (5 bases). The ends were cut back, 1 base at V and 5 bases at J, with 8 bases in the middle. This CDR3 contains 13 residues. Looked up from germline, CDR1 is SQVTM and CDR2 is ANQGSEA. CDR3 in DNA: TGCAGCGTTGAAGGCCGGAGGACCGGGGAGCTGTTTTTT. This codes for CSVEGRRTGELFF.

This sequence joins TRBV10-3 and TRBJ1-2; TRBD1 might be the D (5 bases). Between the trimmed V and J ends, which lost 4 bases and 2 bases, there was a span of 11 bases. The germline V gene has CDR1 ENHRY and CDR2 SYGVKD. The CDR3 consists of 14 residues. The CDR3 DNA reads as TGTGCCATCAGTGCGGGGGACGGGAACTATGGCTACACCTTC. Translated: CAISAGDGNYGYTF.

This clonotype came up a few times. The V call is TRBV27, the J call TRBJ2-1, with D unclear. The length of the CDR3 is 12 residues. The V end lost 8 bases, the J end lost 10 bases, and 15 bases lay between the germline ends. Germline V gene sequence: CDR1 MNHEY, CDR2 SMNVEV (reference sequence). CDR3 bases: TGTGCCAGCGGGCTCCTGGCCGGGGAGCAGTTCTTC. Its protein is CASGLLAGEQFF.

This clonotype was seen a few times. The CDR3 spells CASSEDSNNEQFF. The CDR3 bases are TGTGCCAGCAGCGAGGACAGCAACAATGAGCAGTTCTTC. This chain links TRBV7-9 with TRBJ2-1, with D perhaps matching TRBD1 (6 bases). Deletions cut 5 bases from V and 5 bases from J, with 10 bases between. This CDR3 region has 13 residues. CDR1 is SEHNR, CDR2 FQNEAQ, per germline (reference sequence).

This clonotype was recorded many times. CDR3 sequence reads: CASSRPPGSSYNEQFF. The DNA of the CDR3 is TGTGCCAGCAGCCGCCCGCCGGGGAGCTCCTACAATGAGCAGTTCTTC. The V call is TRBV2, the J call TRBJ2-1; weak D call: TRBD2 (5 bases). CDR3 length: 16 residues. CDR1 and CDR2 from the germline V gene are SNHLY and FYNNEI. The germline V and J ends were trimmed by 6 bases and 0 bases, with 15 bases remaining between them. Full variable domain (missing parts from reference TRBV2 and TRBJ2-1): EPEVTQTPSHQVTQMGQEVILRCVPISNHLYFYWYRQILGQKVEFLVSFYNNEISEKSEIFDDQFSVERPDGSNFTLKIRSTKLEDSAMYFCASSRPPGSSYNEQFFGPGTRLTVL.

This chain joins TRBV20-1 and TRBJ1-4; 11 bases are a match to TRBD1. The junction had 5 bases not matched to a gene; V was cut back by 6 bases and J by 8 bases. This CDR3 region has 13 residues. From germline, CDR1 is DFQATT and CDR2 SNEGSKA (reference sequence). Here the CDR3 reads CSADRGQEEKLFF. The CDR3, as DNA: TGCAGTGCGGACAGGGGGCAAGAGGAAAAACTGTTTTTT.

This clonotype was detected a few times. The rearrangement uses TRBV4-1 and TRBJ1-1; D unclear. The CDR3 runs to 12 residues. CDR1 MGHRA and CDR2 YSYEKL come from the germline V gene. V lost 1 base to trimming and J lost 7 bases, with 7 bases between them. The CDR3 region has the DNA TGCGCCAGCAGCCAAGGAACTATTGAAGCTTTCTTT. Translating gives CASSQGTIEAFF.

This clonotype was observed a handful of times. The chain carries TRBV27 and TRBJ1-1, with TRBD1 identical over 9 bases. CDR1 and CDR2 (germline): MNHEY, SMNVEV (reference sequence). CDR3 length: 17 amino acids. V was pared by 2 bases and J by 6 bases, with 13 bases of the junction left unmatched. CDR3 sequence: CASSLIERWDRAAEAFF. In nucleotides, the CDR3 is TGTGCCAGCAGTTTAATTGAGAGGTGGGACAGGGCCGCTGAAGCTTTCTTT.

This chain joins TRBV6-5 and TRBJ1-2; D is possibly TRBD1 (5 bases). The V and J ends lost 2 bases and 10 bases respectively, with 20 bases between them. This CDR3 spans 15 amino acids. Germline lookup yields CDR1 MNHEY and CDR2 SVGAGI. The CDR3 DNA reads as TGTGCCAGCAGTTACGTCGTTGGGCAGGGAGGGATCTACACCTTC. Its translation is CASSYVVGQGGIYTF.

In this sample, this clonotype turned up a few times. The chain recombines TRBV6-1 with TRBJ1-6; D perhaps matches TRBD1 (5 bases). V was cut by 5 bases and J by 9 bases, with 20 bases left in between. Germline lookup yields CDR1 MNHNS and CDR2 SASEGT. This CDR3 region has 16 residues. CDR3 loop: CASSRQTPDLGSPLHF. For the CDR3, the DNA is TGTGCCAGCAGTCGACAGACACCCGATCTCGGTTCACCCCTCCACTTT.

This clonotype occurred many times. J is TRBJ2-3 and V is TRBV6-1; TRBD2 matches 8 bases. The CDR3 contains 14 residues. Germline V lookup: CDR1 MNHNS, CDR2 SASEGT. The J segment lost 1 base and the V segment lost 8 bases, leaving 5 bases of the junction unmatched. The chain's CDR3 is CASDEAGGTDTQYF. DNA of the CDR3: TGTGCCAGCGATGAAGCGGGGGGCACAGATACGCAGTATTTT.

The chain recombines TRBV12-5 with TRBJ2-3, with D possibly TRBD2 on 6 matching bases. The CDR3 is 14 amino acids. V was clipped by 2 bases and J by 5 bases, with 11 bases between them. CDR1 and CDR2 from the germline V gene are LGHNT and FRNRAP. CDR3 coding DNA: TGTGCTAGTGGTTTGTCGGGGGAAATAGATACGCAGTATTTT. Translation gives CASGLSGEIDTQYF.

The J gene is TRBJ1-5, the V gene TRBV6-2 or TRBV6-3, with D possibly being TRBD1 (5 bases). Per germline, CDR1 MNHEY and CDR2 SVGEGT. Trimming cost V 3 bases and J 3 bases, with 15 bases left between them. The CDR3 has 16 residues. In DNA, the CDR3 is TGTGCCAGCAGTTATTCCCGACAGTTCTTCAATCAGCCCCAGCATTTT. Amino acids: CASSYSRQFFNQPQHF.

The chain is built from TRBV7-9 and TRBJ1-4; D is possibly TRBD1 (5 bases). V lost 5 bases and J lost 12, with 16 bases in between. The CDR3 runs to 13 residues. In germline, CDR1 is SEHNR, CDR2 FQNEAQ (reference sequence). The CDR3, as DNA: TGTGCCAGCAGCCGTGCGATCGGGGGGGAACTGTTTTTT. Its translation: CASSRAIGGELFF.

This clonotype showed up just a few times. The J gene is TRBJ2-2, the V gene TRBV12-3 or TRBV12-4; either TRBD1 or TRBD2 may supply D (6 bases each). This CDR3 region has 18 residues. Trimming took off 1 base at V and 6 bases at J, with 21 bases between the two ends. The CDR3 bases are TGTGCCAGCAGTTTAGATCCGACAAGACGGGGGCCCGCCGGGGAGCTGTTTTTT. This sequence encodes CASSLDPTRRGPAGELFF.

This chain joins TRBV29-1 and TRBJ2-7; TRBD2 is a possible D gene (5 bases). The V end lost 7 bases, the J end lost 8 bases, and 15 bases lay between the germline ends. The germline gives CDR1 SQVTM, CDR2 ANQGSEA. This CDR3 is built from 11 residues. The CDR3 sequence is CSARGPRQQYF. The DNA of the CDR3 is TGCAGCGCCCGGGGTCCCCGGCAGCAGTACTTC.

This clonotype was seen only a few times. V is TRBV20-1 and J is TRBJ2-7, with a weak D call TRBD2 (7 bases). The CDR3 is 13 amino acids. CDR1 and CDR2 (germline): DFQATT, SNEGSKA (reference sequence). Trimming removed 6 bases at V and 6 bases at J, with 18 bases between. CDR3 DNA sequence: TGCAGTGCGAAGCCGGGTGGGGGGGCCGAGCAGTACGTC. Its translation: CSAKPGGGAEQYV.

In its sample, this clonotype was seen a few times. The chain couples TRBV7-2 to TRBJ1-4; 9 positions match TRBD1. Looked up from germline, CDR1 is SGHTA and CDR2 is FQGNSA. Trimming cost V 3 bases and J 7 bases; bases outside gene matches: 3. This CDR3 region has 14 residues. CDR3: CASSLDRGGEKLFF. CDR3 coding DNA: TGTGCCAGCAGCTTGGACAGGGGCGGTGAAAAACTGTTTTTT.

This sequence joins TRBV7-9 and TRBJ2-1; maybe TRBD2 (5 bases). The germline V gene encodes CDR1 SEHNR and CDR2 FQNEAQ (reference sequence). Trimming pared 7 bases from V and 6 bases from J, leaving 16 bases between. The CDR3 covers 14 residues. Here the CDR3 reads CASNRLWAGNEQFF. CDR3 bases: TGTGCCAGCAACCGACTATGGGCGGGCAATGAGCAGTTCTTC.

This clonotype appeared a few times. The chain is built from TRBV7-2 and TRBJ1-6; tentative D call: TRBD1 (6 bases). The CDR3 has 15 residues. Germline V lookup: CDR1 SGHTA, CDR2 FQGNSA. V was clipped by 3 bases and J by 5 bases, with 11 bases between them. The CDR3 sequence is CASSFRQANNSPLHF. The CDR3 DNA sequence: TGTGCCAGCAGCTTCCGACAGGCCAATAATTCACCCCTCCACTTT. Drawing the rest from reference TRBV7-2 and TRBJ1-6, the complete variable domain is GAGVSQSPSNKVTEKGKDVELRCDPISGHTALYWYRQSLGQGLEFLIYFQGNSAPDKSGLPSDRFSAERTGGSVSTLTIQRTQQEDSAVYLCASSFRQANNSPLHFGNGTRLTVT.

This sequence joins TRBV12-3 or TRBV12-4 and TRBJ2-7, with D possibly TRBD2 on 6 matching bases. V was cut by 0 bases and J by 2 bases, with 17 bases left in between. There are 17 residues in the CDR3. The CDR3 here is CASSLARSAGRPYEQYF. CDR3 DNA: TGTGCCAGCAGTTTAGCGCGTTCGGCAGGGAGGCCCTACGAGCAGTACTTC.

V gene TRBV7-6 combines with J gene TRBJ2-3; D unclear. The germline V and J ends were trimmed by 2 bases and 2 bases, with 8 bases remaining between them. CDR3 length equals 14 residues. CDR1 is SGHVS, CDR2 FNYEAQ, per germline. CDR3 DNA: TGTGCCAGCAGCTTATGGCGGAACACAGATACGCAGTATTTT. Translation: CASSLWRNTDTQYF.

The chain combines TRBV24-1 with TRBJ2-7, with D unresolved. V gave up 8 bases and J gave up 0 bases, with 10 bases separating them. The CDR3 contains 13 residues. Germline assignment: CDR1 KGHDR and CDR2 SFDVKD. CDR3 in DNA: TGTGCCACCACCCCCCCAGGCTCCTACGAGCAGTACTTC. Translation: CATTPPGSYEQYF.

This clonotype has only a few counts. The gene calls are TRBV24-1 and TRBJ2-5; possibly TRBD1 or TRBD2 for D (5 bases each). The V end was cut by 7 bases, the J end by 0 bases, with 11 bases between. The CDR3 is 14 amino acids. Germline V gene data show CDR1 as KGHDR and CDR2 as SFDVKD. CDR3 coding DNA: TGTGCCACCAGCGGGACCGCGTACCAAGAGACCCAGTACTTC. Residues: CATSGTAYQETQYF.

In this sample, this clonotype turned up a few times. V and J are TRBV9 and TRBJ1-1; D is unresolved. CDR3 length: 13 amino acids. Between the trimmed V and J ends, which lost 1 base and 0 bases, there was a span of 4 bases. Germline lookup yields CDR1 SGDLS and CDR2 YYNGEE. In DNA form, the CDR3 reads TGTGCCAGCAGCGTACGGATGAACACTGAAGCTTTCTTT. Its translation is CASSVRMNTEAFF.

This clonotype turned up a few times. As DNA, the CDR3 is TGTGCCAGCCGCAAAACCGGGACTAGGTTCGAGACCCAGTACTTC. Its translation is CASRKTGTRFETQYF. The chain uses TRBV25-1 and TRBJ2-5, with 8 positions matching TRBD2. Per germline, CDR1 MGHDK and CDR2 SYGVNS. J was trimmed by 5 bases and V by 8 bases; bases with no gene match: 13. This CDR3 spans 15 amino acids.

There are a few counts of this clonotype. The rearrangement uses TRBV10-3 and TRBJ1-1; 7 bases align to TRBD1. V was clipped by 3 bases and J by 13 bases; unmatched bases: 8. Germline V lookup: CDR1 ENHRY, CDR2 SYGVKD. The CDR3 is 12 amino acids. CDR3 sequence reads: CAISDPRQGDFF. In DNA form, the CDR3 reads TGTGCCATCAGTGATCCACGACAGGGAGATTTCTTT.

This clonotype has just a few counts. As the CDR3 is not closed by the conserved phenylalanine or tryptophan, this likely results from a read error. The genes are TRBV3-1 and TRBJ1-1; D unresolved. Looked up from germline, CDR1 is LGHDT and CDR2 is YNNKEL (reference sequence). V was cut by 2 bases and J by 5 bases, with 9 bases left in between. The CDR3 runs to 13 residues. The CDR3 region is CASSQFSRTEAFL. The DNA of the CDR3 is TGTGCCAGCAGCCAATTTAGCAGAACTGAAGCTTTCCTT.

Only a few counts were recorded for this clonotype. The CDR3 is CASSQERLQSTQYF. CDR3 nucleotides: TGCGCCAGCAGCCAAGAGCGGCTACAAAGTACGCAGTATTTT. V usage is TRBV4-1 and J usage is TRBJ2-3; D gene unclear. Between the trimmed V and J ends, which lost 0 bases and 8 bases, there was a span of 12 bases. The CDR3 sequence is 14 residues long. Germline CDR1 is MGHRA and CDR2 is YSYEKL.

This clonotype appeared a few times. The V gene is TRBV7-3, the J gene TRBJ2-1, with a weak D call TRBD1 (5 bases). The CDR3 loop spans 16 amino acids. Trimming shortened V by 5 bases and J by 4 bases, and 18 bases separated the two germline ends. The germline V gene has CDR1 SGHTA and CDR2 FQGTGA. For the CDR3, the DNA is TGTGCCAGCAGCCCCTCGGCAGGGCTAGGGTACAATGAGCAGTTCTTC. This gives the protein CASSPSAGLGYNEQFF.

This clonotype was found a few times. J is TRBJ2-1 and V is TRBV5-1; D is undetermined. This CDR3 contains 13 residues. V was cut by 0 bases and J by 8 bases, with 9 bases left in between. Germline loops: CDR1 SGHRS, CDR2 YFSETQ. This CDR3 is CASSLESADEQFF. DNA of the CDR3: TGCGCCAGCAGCTTGGAGTCAGCTGATGAGCAGTTCTTC.